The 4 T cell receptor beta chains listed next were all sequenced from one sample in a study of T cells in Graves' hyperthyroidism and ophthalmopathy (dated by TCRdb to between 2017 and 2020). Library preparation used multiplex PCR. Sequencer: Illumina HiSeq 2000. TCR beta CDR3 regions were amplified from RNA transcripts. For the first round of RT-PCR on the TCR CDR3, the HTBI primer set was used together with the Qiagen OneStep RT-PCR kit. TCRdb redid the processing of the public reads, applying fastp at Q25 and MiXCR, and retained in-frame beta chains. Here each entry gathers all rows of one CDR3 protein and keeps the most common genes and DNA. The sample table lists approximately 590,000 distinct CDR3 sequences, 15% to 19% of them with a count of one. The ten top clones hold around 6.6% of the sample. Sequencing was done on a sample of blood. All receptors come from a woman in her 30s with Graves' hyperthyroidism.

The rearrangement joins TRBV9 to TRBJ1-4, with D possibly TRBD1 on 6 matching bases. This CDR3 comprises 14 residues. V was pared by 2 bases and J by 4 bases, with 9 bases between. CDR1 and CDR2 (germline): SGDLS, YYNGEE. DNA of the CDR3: TGTGCCAGCAGCGTCGACAGGATTAATGAAAAACTGTTTTTT. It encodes CASSVDRINEKLFF.

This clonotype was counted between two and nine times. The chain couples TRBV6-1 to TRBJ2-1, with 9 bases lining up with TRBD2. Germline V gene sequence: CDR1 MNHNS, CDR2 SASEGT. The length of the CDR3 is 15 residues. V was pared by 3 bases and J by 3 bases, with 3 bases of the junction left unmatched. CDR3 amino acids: CASSEASGIYNEQFF. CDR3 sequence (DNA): TGTGCCAGCAGTGAGGCTAGCGGGATCTACAATGAGCAGTTCTTC.

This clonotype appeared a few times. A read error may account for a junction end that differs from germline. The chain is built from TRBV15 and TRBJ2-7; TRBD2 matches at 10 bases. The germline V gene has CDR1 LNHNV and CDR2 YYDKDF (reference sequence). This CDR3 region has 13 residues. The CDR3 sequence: CTTSRFSGREQYF. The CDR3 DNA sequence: TGTACCACCAGCAGGTTTAGCGGGAGGGAGCAGTACTTC.

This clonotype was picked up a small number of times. CDR3 region: CAISDGRRTDTQYF. DNA for the CDR3: TGTGCCATCAGTGACGGGAGACGCACAGATACGCAGTATTTT. The V and J genes are TRBV10-3 and TRBJ2-3, with D tentatively TRBD2 (6 bases). The V gene lost 3 bases and the J gene lost 1 base, with 8 bases spanning the gap. This CDR3 has 14 residues. CDR1 and CDR2 from the germline V gene are ENHRY and SYGVKD.